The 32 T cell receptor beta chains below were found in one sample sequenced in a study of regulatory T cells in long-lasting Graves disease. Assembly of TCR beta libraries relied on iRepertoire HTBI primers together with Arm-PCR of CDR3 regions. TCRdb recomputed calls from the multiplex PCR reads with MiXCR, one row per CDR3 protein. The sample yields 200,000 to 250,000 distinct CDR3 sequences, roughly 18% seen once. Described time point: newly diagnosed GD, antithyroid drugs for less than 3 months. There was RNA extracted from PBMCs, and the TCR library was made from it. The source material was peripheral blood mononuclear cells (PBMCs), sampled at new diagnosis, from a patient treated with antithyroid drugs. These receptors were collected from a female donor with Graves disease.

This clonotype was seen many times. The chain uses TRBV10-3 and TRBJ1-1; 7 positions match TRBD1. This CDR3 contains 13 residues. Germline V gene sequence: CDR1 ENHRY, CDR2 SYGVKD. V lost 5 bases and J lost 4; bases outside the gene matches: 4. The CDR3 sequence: CAISRPGGTEAFF. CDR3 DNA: TGTGCCATCAGTAGGCCAGGGGGCACTGAAGCTTTCTTT.

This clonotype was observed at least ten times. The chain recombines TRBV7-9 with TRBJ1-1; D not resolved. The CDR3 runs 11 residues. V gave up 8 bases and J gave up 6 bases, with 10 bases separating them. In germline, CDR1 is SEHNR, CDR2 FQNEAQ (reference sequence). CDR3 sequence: CASAEEPEAFF. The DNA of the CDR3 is TGTGCCAGCGCAGAAGAACCTGAAGCTTTCTTT.

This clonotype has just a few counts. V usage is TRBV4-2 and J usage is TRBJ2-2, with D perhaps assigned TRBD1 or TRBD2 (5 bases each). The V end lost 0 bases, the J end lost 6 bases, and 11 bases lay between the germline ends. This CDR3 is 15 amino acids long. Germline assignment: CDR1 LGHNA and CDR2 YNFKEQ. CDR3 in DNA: TGTGCCAGCAGCCAAGAGGATAGAGGGGCCGGGGAGCTGTTTTTT. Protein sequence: CASSQEDRGAGELFF.

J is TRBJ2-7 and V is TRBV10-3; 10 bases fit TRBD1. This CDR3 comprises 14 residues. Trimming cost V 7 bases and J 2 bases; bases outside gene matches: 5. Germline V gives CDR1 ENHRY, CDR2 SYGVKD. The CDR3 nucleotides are TGTGCCATCACTAAGGACAGGGGGGCCTACGAGCAGTACTTC. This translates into CAITKDRGAYEQYF.

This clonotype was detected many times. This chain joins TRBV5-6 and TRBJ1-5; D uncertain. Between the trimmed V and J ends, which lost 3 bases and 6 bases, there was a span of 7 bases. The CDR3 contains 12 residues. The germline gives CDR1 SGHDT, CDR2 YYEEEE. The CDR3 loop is CASSSQVQPQHF. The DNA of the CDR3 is TGTGCCAGCAGCTCGCAGGTTCAGCCCCAGCATTTT.

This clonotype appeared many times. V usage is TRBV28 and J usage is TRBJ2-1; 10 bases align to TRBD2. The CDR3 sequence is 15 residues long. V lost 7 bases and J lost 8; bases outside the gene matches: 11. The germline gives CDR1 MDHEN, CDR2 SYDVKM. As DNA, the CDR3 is TGTGCCAGCACCGTCCTAAAGCGGGAGGGGGATGAGCAGTTCTTC. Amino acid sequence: CASTVLKREGDEQFF.

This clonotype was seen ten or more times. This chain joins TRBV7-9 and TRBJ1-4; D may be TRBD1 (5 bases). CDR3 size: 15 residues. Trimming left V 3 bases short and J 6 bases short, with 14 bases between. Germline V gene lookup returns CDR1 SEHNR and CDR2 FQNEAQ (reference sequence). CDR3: CASSLMGGPDEKLFF. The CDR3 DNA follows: TGTGCCAGCAGCTTGATGGGGGGTCCGGATGAAAAACTGTTTTTT.

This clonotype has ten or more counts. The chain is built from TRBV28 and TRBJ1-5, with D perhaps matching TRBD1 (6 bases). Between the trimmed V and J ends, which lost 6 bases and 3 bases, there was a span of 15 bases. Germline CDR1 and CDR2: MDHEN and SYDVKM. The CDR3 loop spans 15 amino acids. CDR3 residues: CASRVPTGYNQPQHF. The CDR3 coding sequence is TGTGCCAGCAGAGTACCAACAGGGTACAATCAGCCCCAGCATTTT.

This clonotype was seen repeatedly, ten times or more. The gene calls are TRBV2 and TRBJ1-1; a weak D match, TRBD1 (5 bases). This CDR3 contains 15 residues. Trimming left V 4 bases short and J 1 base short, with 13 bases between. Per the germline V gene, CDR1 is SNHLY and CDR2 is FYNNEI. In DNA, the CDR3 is TGTGCCAGCAGTGGGCTGTGGCAGGGGAACACTGAAGCTTTCTTT. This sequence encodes CASSGLWQGNTEAFF.

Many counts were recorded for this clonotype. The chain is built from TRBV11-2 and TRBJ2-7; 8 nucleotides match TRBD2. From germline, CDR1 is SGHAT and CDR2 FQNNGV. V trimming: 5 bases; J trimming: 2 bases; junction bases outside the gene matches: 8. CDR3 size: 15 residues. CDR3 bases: TGTGCCAGCAGCCGAGGGGCGGGAGGCACCTACGAGCAGTACTTC. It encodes CASSRGAGGTYEQYF.

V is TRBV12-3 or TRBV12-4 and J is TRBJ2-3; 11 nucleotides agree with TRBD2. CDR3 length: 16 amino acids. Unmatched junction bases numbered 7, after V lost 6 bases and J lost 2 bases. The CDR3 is CASSLGLAGHTDTQYF. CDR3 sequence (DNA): TGTGCCAGCAGCCTCGGACTAGCGGGTCACACAGATACGCAGTATTTT.

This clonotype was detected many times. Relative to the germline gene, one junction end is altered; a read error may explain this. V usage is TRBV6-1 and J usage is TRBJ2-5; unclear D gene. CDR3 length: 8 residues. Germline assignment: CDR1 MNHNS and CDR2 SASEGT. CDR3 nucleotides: TGTGCCAGCAGTCCCCTCCTCTTC. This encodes CASSPLLF.

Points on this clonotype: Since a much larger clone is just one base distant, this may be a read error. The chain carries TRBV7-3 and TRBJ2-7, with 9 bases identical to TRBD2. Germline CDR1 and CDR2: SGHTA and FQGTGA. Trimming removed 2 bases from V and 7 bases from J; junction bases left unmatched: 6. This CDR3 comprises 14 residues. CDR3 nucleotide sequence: TGTGCCAGCAGCTTAGCGGGAGGGCCGAGTGAGCAGTACTTC. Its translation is CASSLAGGPSEQYF.

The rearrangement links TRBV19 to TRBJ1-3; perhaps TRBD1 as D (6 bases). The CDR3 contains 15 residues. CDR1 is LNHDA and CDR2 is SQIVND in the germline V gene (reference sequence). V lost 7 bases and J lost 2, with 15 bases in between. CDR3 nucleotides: TGTGCCAGTAAAGGGAGGGGGGGAGCTGGAAACACCATATATTTT. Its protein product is CASKGRGGAGNTIYF. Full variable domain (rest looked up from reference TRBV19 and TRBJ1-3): DGGITQSPKYLFRKEGQNVTLSCEQNLNHDAMYWYRQDPGQGLRLIYYSQIVNDFQKGDIAEGYSVSREKKESFPLTVTSAQKNPTAFYLCASKGRGGAGNTIYFGEGSWLTVV.

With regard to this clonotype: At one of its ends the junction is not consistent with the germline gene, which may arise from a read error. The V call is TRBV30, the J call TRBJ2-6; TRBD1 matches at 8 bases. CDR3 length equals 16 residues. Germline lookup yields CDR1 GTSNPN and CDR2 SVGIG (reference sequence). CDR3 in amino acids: CAWRNGQGAGGNVLTF. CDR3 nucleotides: TGTGCCTGGAGAAACGGACAGGGAGCTGGGGGCAACGTCCTGACTTTC.

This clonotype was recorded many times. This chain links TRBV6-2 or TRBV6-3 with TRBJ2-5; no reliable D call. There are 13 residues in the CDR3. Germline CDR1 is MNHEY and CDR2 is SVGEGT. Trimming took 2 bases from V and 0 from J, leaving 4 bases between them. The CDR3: CASSYPDQETQYF. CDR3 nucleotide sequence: TGTGCCAGCAGTTACCCGGACCAAGAGACCCAGTACTTC.

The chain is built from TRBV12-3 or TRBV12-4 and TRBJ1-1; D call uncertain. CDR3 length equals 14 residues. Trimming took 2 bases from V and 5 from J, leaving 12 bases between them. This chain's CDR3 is CASSLSAGSTEAFF. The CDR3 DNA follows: TGTGCCAGCAGTTTAAGTGCGGGGAGTACTGAAGCTTTCTTT.

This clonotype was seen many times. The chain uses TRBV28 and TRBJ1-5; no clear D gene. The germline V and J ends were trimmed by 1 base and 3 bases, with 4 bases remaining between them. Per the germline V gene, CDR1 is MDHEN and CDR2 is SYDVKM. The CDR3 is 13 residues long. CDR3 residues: CASSLSVNQPQHF. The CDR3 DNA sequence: TGTGCCAGCAGTTTATCGGTCAATCAGCCCCAGCATTTT.

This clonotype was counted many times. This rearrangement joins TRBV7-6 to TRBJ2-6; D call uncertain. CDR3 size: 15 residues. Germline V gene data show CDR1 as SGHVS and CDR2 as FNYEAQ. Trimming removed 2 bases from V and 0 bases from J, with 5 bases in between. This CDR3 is CASSLSGSGANVLTF. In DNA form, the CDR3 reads TGTGCCAGCAGCTTAAGTGGCTCTGGGGCCAACGTCCTGACTTTC.

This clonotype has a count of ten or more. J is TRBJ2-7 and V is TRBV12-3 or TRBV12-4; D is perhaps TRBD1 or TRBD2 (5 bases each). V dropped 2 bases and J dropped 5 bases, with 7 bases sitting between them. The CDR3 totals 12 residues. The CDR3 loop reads CASSLRGDEQYF. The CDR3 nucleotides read TGTGCCAGCAGTTTAAGAGGGGACGAGCAGTACTTC.

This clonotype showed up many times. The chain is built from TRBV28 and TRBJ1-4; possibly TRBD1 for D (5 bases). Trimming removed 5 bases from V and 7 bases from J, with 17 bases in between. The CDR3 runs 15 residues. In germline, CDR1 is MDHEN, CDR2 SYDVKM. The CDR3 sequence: CASSALKGRAEKLFF. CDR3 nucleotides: TGTGCCAGCAGTGCTTTAAAGGGGCGGGCTGAAAAACTGTTTTTT. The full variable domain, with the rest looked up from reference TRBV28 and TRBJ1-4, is DVKVTQSSRYLVKRTGEKVFLECVQDMDHENMFWYRQDPGLGLRLIYFSYDVKMKEKGDIPEGYSVSREKKERFSLILESASTNQTSMYLCASSALKGRAEKLFFGSGTQLSVL.

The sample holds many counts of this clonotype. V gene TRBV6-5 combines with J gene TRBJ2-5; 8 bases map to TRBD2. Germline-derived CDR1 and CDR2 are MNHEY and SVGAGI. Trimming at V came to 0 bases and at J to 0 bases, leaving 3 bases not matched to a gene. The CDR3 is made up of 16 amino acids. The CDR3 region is CASSYSMRGDQETQYF. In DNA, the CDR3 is TGTGCCAGCAGTTACTCGATGCGGGGGGACCAAGAGACCCAGTACTTC.

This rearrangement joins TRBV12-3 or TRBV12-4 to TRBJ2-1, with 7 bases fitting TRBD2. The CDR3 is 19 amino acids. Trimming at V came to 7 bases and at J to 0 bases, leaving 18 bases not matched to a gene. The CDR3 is CASTTPWGSGGSSYNEQFF. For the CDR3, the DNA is TGTGCCAGCACGACCCCGTGGGGGTCCGGCGGGAGCTCCTACAATGAGCAGTTCTTC.

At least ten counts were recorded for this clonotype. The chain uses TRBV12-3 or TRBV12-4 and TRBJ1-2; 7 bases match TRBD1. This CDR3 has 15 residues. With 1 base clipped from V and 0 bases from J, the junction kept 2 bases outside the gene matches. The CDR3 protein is CASSLGTGSNYGYTF. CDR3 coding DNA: TGTGCCAGCAGTTTAGGGACAGGATCTAACTATGGCTACACCTTC.

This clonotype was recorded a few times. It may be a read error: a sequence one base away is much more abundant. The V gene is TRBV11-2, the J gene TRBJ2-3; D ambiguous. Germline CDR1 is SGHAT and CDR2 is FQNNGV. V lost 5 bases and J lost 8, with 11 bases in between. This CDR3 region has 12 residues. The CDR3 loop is CASSELSTTQYF. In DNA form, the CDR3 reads TGTGCCAGCAGCGAACTAAGTACTACGCAGTATTTT.

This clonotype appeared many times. CDR3 residues: CSAPSWQGRYNEQFF. The CDR3 coding sequence is TGCAGTGCTCCCTCGTGGCAGGGTCGCTACAATGAGCAGTTCTTC. The V and J genes are TRBV20-1 and TRBJ2-1; TRBD1 is a possible D gene (5 bases). This CDR3 region has 15 residues. Trimming removed 5 bases from V and 3 bases from J, with 17 bases in between. The germline CDR1 and CDR2 sequences are DFQATT and SNEGSKA (reference sequence).

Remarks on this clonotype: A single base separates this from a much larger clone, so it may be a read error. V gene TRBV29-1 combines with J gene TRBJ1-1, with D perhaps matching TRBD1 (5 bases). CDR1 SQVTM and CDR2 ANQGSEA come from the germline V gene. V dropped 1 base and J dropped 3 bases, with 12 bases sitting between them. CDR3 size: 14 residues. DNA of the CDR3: TGCAGCGTTGAAGGGAGGGGCATGGACACTGAAGCTTTCTTT. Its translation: CSVEGRGMDTEAFF.

The CDR3 here is CASSPSGRYTDTQYF. The CDR3 DNA is TGTGCCAGCAGCCCTAGCGGGAGGTACACAGATACGCAGTATTTT. V is TRBV7-9 and J is TRBJ2-3, with 11 nucleotides matching TRBD2. The germline V gene encodes CDR1 SEHNR and CDR2 FQNEAQ (reference sequence). Losses at the gene ends were 5 bases for V and 2 bases for J; bases not matched to a gene: 3. This CDR3 has 15 amino acids.

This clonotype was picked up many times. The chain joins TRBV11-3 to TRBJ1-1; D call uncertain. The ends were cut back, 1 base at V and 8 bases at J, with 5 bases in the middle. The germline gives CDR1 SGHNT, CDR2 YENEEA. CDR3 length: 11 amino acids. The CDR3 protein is CASSLAEEAFF. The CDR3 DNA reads TGTGCCAGCAGCTTAGCCGAAGAAGCTTTCTTT.

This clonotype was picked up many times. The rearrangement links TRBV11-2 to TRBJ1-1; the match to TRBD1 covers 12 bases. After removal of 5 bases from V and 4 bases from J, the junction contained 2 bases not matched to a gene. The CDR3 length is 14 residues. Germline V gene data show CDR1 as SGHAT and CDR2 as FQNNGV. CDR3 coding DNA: TGTGCCAGCAGCCGGGACAGGGGGCTCACTGAAGCTTTCTTT. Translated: CASSRDRGLTEAFF. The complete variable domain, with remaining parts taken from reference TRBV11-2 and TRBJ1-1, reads EAGVAQSPRYKIIEKRQSVAFWCNPISGHATLYWYQQILGQGPKLLIQFQNNGVVDDSQLPKDRFSAERLKGVDSTLKIQPAKLEDSAVYLCASSRDRGLTEAFFGQGTRLTVV.

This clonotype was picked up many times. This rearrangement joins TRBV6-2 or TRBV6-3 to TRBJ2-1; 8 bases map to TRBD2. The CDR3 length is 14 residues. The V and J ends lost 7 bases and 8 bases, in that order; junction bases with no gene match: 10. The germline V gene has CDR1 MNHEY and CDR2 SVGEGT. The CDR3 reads CASIGTGGIHEQFF. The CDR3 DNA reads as TGTGCCAGCATTGGGACGGGGGGGATCCATGAGCAGTTCTTC.

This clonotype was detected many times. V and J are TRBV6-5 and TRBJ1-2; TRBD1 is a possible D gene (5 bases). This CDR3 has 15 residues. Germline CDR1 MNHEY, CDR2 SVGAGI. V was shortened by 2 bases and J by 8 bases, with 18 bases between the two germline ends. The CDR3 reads CASSYLGGDKGGYTF. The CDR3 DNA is TGTGCCAGCAGTTACCTCGGGGGTGATAAAGGGGGCTACACCTTC.